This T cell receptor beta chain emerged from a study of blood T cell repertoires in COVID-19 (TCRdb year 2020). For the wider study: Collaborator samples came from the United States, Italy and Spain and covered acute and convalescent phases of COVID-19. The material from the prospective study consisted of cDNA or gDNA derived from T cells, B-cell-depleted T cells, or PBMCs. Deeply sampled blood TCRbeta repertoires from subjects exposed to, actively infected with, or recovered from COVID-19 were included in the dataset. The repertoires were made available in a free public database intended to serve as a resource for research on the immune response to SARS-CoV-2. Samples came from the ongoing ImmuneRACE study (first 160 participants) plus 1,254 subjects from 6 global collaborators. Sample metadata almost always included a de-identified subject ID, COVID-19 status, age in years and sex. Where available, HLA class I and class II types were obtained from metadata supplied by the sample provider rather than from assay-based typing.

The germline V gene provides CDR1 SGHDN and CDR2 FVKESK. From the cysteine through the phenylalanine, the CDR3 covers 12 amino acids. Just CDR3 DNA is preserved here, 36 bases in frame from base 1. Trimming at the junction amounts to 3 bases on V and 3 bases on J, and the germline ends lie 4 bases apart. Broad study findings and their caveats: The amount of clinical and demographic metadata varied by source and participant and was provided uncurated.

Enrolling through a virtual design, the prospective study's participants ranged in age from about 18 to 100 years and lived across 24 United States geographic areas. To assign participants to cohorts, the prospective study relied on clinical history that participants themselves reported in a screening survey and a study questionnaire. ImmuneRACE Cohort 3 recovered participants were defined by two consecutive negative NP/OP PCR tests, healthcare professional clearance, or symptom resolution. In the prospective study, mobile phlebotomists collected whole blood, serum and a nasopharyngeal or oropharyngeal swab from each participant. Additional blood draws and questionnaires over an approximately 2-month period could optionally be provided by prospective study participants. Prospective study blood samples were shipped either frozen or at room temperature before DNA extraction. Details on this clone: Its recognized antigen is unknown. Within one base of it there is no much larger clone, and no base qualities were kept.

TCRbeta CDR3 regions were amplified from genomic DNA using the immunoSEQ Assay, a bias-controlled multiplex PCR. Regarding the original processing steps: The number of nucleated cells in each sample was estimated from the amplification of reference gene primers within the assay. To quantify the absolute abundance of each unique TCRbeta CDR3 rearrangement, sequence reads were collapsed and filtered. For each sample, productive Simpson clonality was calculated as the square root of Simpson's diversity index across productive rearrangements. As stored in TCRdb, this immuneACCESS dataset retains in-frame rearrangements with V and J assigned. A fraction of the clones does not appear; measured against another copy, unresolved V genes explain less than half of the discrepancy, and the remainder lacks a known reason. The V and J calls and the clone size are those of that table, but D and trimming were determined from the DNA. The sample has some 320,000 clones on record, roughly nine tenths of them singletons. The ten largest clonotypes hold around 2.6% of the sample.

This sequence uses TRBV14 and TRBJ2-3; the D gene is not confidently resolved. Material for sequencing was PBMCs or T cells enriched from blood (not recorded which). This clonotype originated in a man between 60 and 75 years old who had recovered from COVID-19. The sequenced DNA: TGTGCCAGCAGCCACGGGACAGATACGCAGTATTTT. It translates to CASSHGTDTQYF.